The rows below give T cell receptor beta chains drawn from one sample of a study of cytomegalovirus exposure and HLA in healthy donors. Data came from immunoSEQ multiplex PCR; TCRdb stores just in-frame clones and leaves some out. This sample has 150,000 to 200,000 clones; roughly 84% occur once, and the top ten carry approximately 0.26%. The sequencing input was PBMCs. The receptors shown here come from a boy aged 5 to 17 in good health and CMV-seronegative. CDR3s include the opening cysteine and the closing phenylalanine or tryptophan. The order of the fields is D gene, V gene, CDR3 length, clone size, J gene, CDR3 DNA, CDR3 protein. D genes are given only for firm matches. Not every row has a clone size; where given, it reads once, few, many or a size class.

d_call: -; v_call: TRBV29-1; cdr3_length: 13; clone_size: -; j_call: TRBJ2-3; cdr3_nt: TGCAGCGTTGGTGGGGTAGGGGCAGATACGCAGTATTTT; cdr3_aa: CSVGGVGADTQYF
d_call: -; v_call: TRBV5-1; cdr3_length: 15; clone_size: -; j_call: TRBJ1-1; cdr3_nt: TGCGCCAGCAGCTTGGGGGCACTTGGCCCCGTTGAAGCTTTCTTT; cdr3_aa: CASSLGALGPVEAFF
d_call: -; v_call: TRBV19; cdr3_length: 16; clone_size: -; j_call: TRBJ1-1; cdr3_nt: TGTGCCAGTAGTCCGCGACAGTTCCGCACCAACACTGAAGCTTTCTTT; cdr3_aa: CASSPRQFRTNTEAFF
d_call: -; v_call: TRBV27; cdr3_length: 19; clone_size: -; j_call: TRBJ1-2; cdr3_nt: TGTGCCAGCAGTTTATTGCGGTGGGACGGGAGGAATTCTAACTATGGCTACACCTTC; cdr3_aa: CASSLLRWDGRNSNYGYTF
d_call: -; v_call: TRBV7-3; cdr3_length: 12; clone_size: -; j_call: TRBJ2-1; cdr3_nt: TGTGCCAGCAGCTCTGGGAGCAATGAGCAGTTCTTC; cdr3_aa: CASSSGSNEQFF
d_call: -; v_call: TRBV7-2; cdr3_length: 14; clone_size: -; j_call: TRBJ1-4; cdr3_nt: TGTGCCAGCAGCTCGGACTTACCGAATGAAAAACTGTTTTTT; cdr3_aa: CASSSDLPNEKLFF
d_call: TRBD2; v_call: TRBV7-3; cdr3_length: 14; clone_size: -; j_call: TRBJ2-5; cdr3_nt: TGTGCCAGCAGCGCCAGCGGGAGGGGTGAGACCCAGTACTTC; cdr3_aa: CASSASGRGETQYF
d_call: -; v_call: TRBV23-1; cdr3_length: 13; clone_size: -; j_call: TRBJ2-7; cdr3_nt: TGCGCCAGCAGTCAGCCGACTAGATACGAGCAGTACTTC; cdr3_aa: CASSQPTRYEQYF
d_call: -; v_call: TRBV7-9; cdr3_length: 11; clone_size: -; j_call: TRBJ1-2; cdr3_nt: TGTGCCAGCAGCTTAGAGCTTGGCTACACCTTC; cdr3_aa: CASSLELGYTF
d_call: -; v_call: TRBV6-7; cdr3_length: 16; clone_size: -; j_call: TRBJ1-1; cdr3_nt: TGTGCCAGGAAGGCGAACGCGGATAGCTACTTAGGTGAAGCTTTCTTT; cdr3_aa: CARKANADSYLGEAFF
d_call: TRBD1; v_call: TRBV14; cdr3_length: 15; clone_size: -; j_call: TRBJ2-1; cdr3_nt: TGTGCCAGCAGCCAAGATCGGACAGGTTACAATGAGCAGTTCTTC; cdr3_aa: CASSQDRTGYNEQFF
d_call: -; v_call: TRBV7-8; cdr3_length: 14; clone_size: -; j_call: TRBJ1-1; cdr3_nt: TGTGCCAGCGCGGTTCGGATCGGGAACACTGAAGCTTTCTTT; cdr3_aa: CASAVRIGNTEAFF
d_call: -; v_call: TRBV19; cdr3_length: 15; clone_size: -; j_call: TRBJ2-6; cdr3_nt: TGTGCCAGTAGTATAGGAGGGTACGGGGCCAACGTCCTGACTTTC; cdr3_aa: CASSIGGYGANVLTF
d_call: -; v_call: TRBV2; cdr3_length: 17; clone_size: few; j_call: TRBJ1-1; cdr3_nt: TGTGCCAGCAGTGAAGCGCCTTCCGGAGGGATGAACACTGAAGCTTTCTTT; cdr3_aa: CASSEAPSGGMNTEAFF
d_call: TRBD2; v_call: TRBV19; cdr3_length: 16; clone_size: -; j_call: TRBJ2-1; cdr3_nt: TGTGCCAGTACCGTCCTAGCGGGAGCGCACTACAATGAGCAGTTCTTC; cdr3_aa: CASTVLAGAHYNEQFF
d_call: -; v_call: TRBV10-1; cdr3_length: 13; clone_size: few; j_call: TRBJ1-1; cdr3_nt: TGCGCCAGCAGTGAGTCGATAGTAAACGAAGCTTTCTTT; cdr3_aa: CASSESIVNEAFF
d_call: -; v_call: TRBV7-2; cdr3_length: 17; clone_size: -; j_call: TRBJ2-4; cdr3_nt: TGTGCCAGCAGCTCCTCAGGGGGGTTGGGGGCCAAAAACATTCAGTACTTC; cdr3_aa: CASSSSGGLGAKNIQYF
d_call: -; v_call: TRBV28; cdr3_length: 14; clone_size: -; j_call: TRBJ2-7; cdr3_nt: TGTGCCAGCAGTCTTCACGGGGAGGCCGGCGAGCAGTACTTC; cdr3_aa: CASSLHGEAGEQYF
d_call: TRBD1; v_call: TRBV6-5; cdr3_length: 14; clone_size: -; j_call: TRBJ2-1; cdr3_nt: TGTGCCAGCAGTTACTTAACAGGGGGTTACGAGCAGTTCTTC; cdr3_aa: CASSYLTGGYEQFF
d_call: TRBD1; v_call: TRBV11-2; cdr3_length: 15; clone_size: -; j_call: TRBJ1-5; cdr3_nt: TGTGCCAGCAGCCAGGGACAGGGTTCGTGGGAGCCCCAGCATTTT; cdr3_aa: CASSQGQGSWEPQHF
d_call: TRBD1; v_call: TRBV4-1; cdr3_length: 15; clone_size: -; j_call: TRBJ1-2; cdr3_nt: TGCGCCAGCAGCCAAGGATTGCAGGGGGTATTTGGCTACACCTTC; cdr3_aa: CASSQGLQGVFGYTF
d_call: TRBD1; v_call: TRBV10-3; cdr3_length: 16; clone_size: -; j_call: TRBJ1-4; cdr3_nt: TGTGCCATCAGACCCGGGACAGGGCTTACTAATGAAAAACTGTTTTTT; cdr3_aa: CAIRPGTGLTNEKLFF
d_call: TRBD1; v_call: TRBV7-3; cdr3_length: 18; clone_size: -; j_call: TRBJ2-1; cdr3_nt: TGTGCCAGCAGCCCCCGTCCCGGGACAGGGGAGGTCTACAATGAGCAGTTCTTC; cdr3_aa: CASSPRPGTGEVYNEQFF
d_call: TRBD1; v_call: TRBV7-6; cdr3_length: 15; clone_size: -; j_call: TRBJ1-3; cdr3_nt: TGTGCCAGCAGCTGGGGACAGGGCACTGGAAACACCATATATTTT; cdr3_aa: CASSWGQGTGNTIYF
d_call: TRBD1; v_call: TRBV9; cdr3_length: 16; clone_size: -; j_call: TRBJ2-3; cdr3_nt: TGTGCCAGCAGCCTCAAGGGACAGGGGGTGGCAGATACGCAGTATTTT; cdr3_aa: CASSLKGQGVADTQYF
d_call: -; v_call: TRBV30; cdr3_length: 13; clone_size: -; j_call: TRBJ1-2; cdr3_nt: TGTGCCTGGAGCCCCGGACAATACCTCGGCTACACCTTC; cdr3_aa: CAWSPGQYLGYTF
d_call: TRBD1; v_call: TRBV6-6; cdr3_length: 16; clone_size: -; j_call: TRBJ1-2; cdr3_nt: TGTGCCAGCAGTTTAGGACAGGGGCAAACTAACTATGGCTACACCTTC; cdr3_aa: CASSLGQGQTNYGYTF
d_call: TRBD1; v_call: TRBV5-6; cdr3_length: 15; clone_size: -; j_call: TRBJ2-7; cdr3_nt: TGTGCCAGCAGCTCTGCGACAGGGGGCTCGGGCGAGCAGTACTTC; cdr3_aa: CASSSATGGSGEQYF
d_call: -; v_call: TRBV7-9; cdr3_length: 16; clone_size: -; j_call: TRBJ2-7; cdr3_nt: TGTGCCAGCAGCTTAATCCCGGTTGCGATCTCCTACGAGCAGTACTTC; cdr3_aa: CASSLIPVAISYEQYF
d_call: -; v_call: TRBV9; cdr3_length: 16; clone_size: -; j_call: TRBJ1-6; cdr3_nt: TGTGCCAGCAGCCCAATTGGGAGATCTTATAATTCACCCCTCCACTTT; cdr3_aa: CASSPIGRSYNSPLHF
d_call: -; v_call: TRBV11-3; cdr3_length: 14; clone_size: -; j_call: TRBJ1-1; cdr3_nt: TGTGCCAGCAGCTTATCGGGGTCGAACACTGAAGCTTTCTTT; cdr3_aa: CASSLSGSNTEAFF
d_call: TRBD1; v_call: TRBV19; cdr3_length: 13; clone_size: -; j_call: TRBJ1-2; cdr3_nt: TGTGCCAGTAGTATAACAGGGGCCTATGGCTACACCTTC; cdr3_aa: CASSITGAYGYTF
d_call: TRBD2; v_call: TRBV9; cdr3_length: 16; clone_size: few; j_call: TRBJ2-5; cdr3_nt: TGTGCCAGCAGCGTAGGGACTAGCGGGGGGATGGAGACCCAGTACTTC; cdr3_aa: CASSVGTSGGMETQYF
d_call: -; v_call: TRBV4-2; cdr3_length: 15; clone_size: -; j_call: TRBJ2-1; cdr3_nt: TGTGCCAGCAGCCAAGATTTAGGGGTTTCGGTTGAGCAGTTCTTC; cdr3_aa: CASSQDLGVSVEQFF
d_call: TRBD2; v_call: TRBV5-6; cdr3_length: 16; clone_size: -; j_call: TRBJ2-3; cdr3_nt: TGTGCCAGCAGCCAAGCGACTAGCGGGAGTCCAGATACGCAGTATTTT; cdr3_aa: CASSQATSGSPDTQYF
d_call: -; v_call: TRBV7-2; cdr3_length: 13; clone_size: -; j_call: TRBJ2-5; cdr3_nt: TGTGCCAGCAGCTTCGGTGTTGGAGAGACCCAGTACTTC; cdr3_aa: CASSFGVGETQYF
d_call: TRBD1; v_call: TRBV7-2; cdr3_length: 16; clone_size: -; j_call: TRBJ2-2; cdr3_nt: TGTGCCAGCAGTTTAGGACAGGGGGCGAACACCGGGGAGCTGTTTTTT; cdr3_aa: CASSLGQGANTGELFF
d_call: -; v_call: TRBV5-1; cdr3_length: 16; clone_size: -; j_call: TRBJ1-3; cdr3_nt: TGCGCCAGCAGCCCGGGAGGGGCTGCCTCTGGAAACACCATATATTTT; cdr3_aa: CASSPGGAASGNTIYF
d_call: TRBD2; v_call: TRBV9; cdr3_length: 16; clone_size: -; j_call: TRBJ2-1; cdr3_nt: TGTGCCAGCAGCGTAGGCAGCGGGAGTACGGGGAATGAGCAGTTCTTC; cdr3_aa: CASSVGSGSTGNEQFF
d_call: -; v_call: TRBV18; cdr3_length: 21; clone_size: -; j_call: TRBJ2-2; cdr3_nt: TGTGCCAGCCATCTCTTGACCCCGGGACTGATGCCTCTTCGGAACACCGGGGAGCTGTTTTTT; cdr3_aa: CASHLLTPGLMPLRNTGELFF
d_call: -; v_call: TRBV7-9; cdr3_length: 14; clone_size: -; j_call: TRBJ1-1; cdr3_nt: TGTGCCAGCAGCTCTAGGGGGGGACACACTGAAGCTTTCTTT; cdr3_aa: CASSSRGGHTEAFF
d_call: TRBD2; v_call: TRBV29-1; cdr3_length: 14; clone_size: -; j_call: TRBJ2-1; cdr3_nt: TGCAGCGTTGGGGGCAGGGGACTAGCAAATGAGCAGTTCTTC; cdr3_aa: CSVGGRGLANEQFF
d_call: -; v_call: TRBV29-1; cdr3_length: 13; clone_size: -; j_call: TRBJ1-2; cdr3_nt: TGCAGCGTTGTCCAGCGCGGAAACTATGGCTACACCTTC; cdr3_aa: CSVVQRGNYGYTF
d_call: -; v_call: TRBV27; cdr3_length: 16; clone_size: -; j_call: TRBJ1-5; cdr3_nt: TGTGCCAGCAGTTTGAGTGGGGGGATGAGCAATCAGCCCCAGCATTTT; cdr3_aa: CASSLSGGMSNQPQHF
d_call: TRBD2; v_call: TRBV5-1; cdr3_length: 18; clone_size: -; j_call: TRBJ2-3; cdr3_nt: TGCGCCAGCAGCTTGTGGACTAGCGGGGGGGCCTCCACAGATACGCAGTATTTT; cdr3_aa: CASSLWTSGGASTDTQYF
d_call: -; v_call: TRBV5-1; cdr3_length: 14; clone_size: -; j_call: TRBJ1-3; cdr3_nt: TGCGCCAGCAGCTTGGCAGGGTATGGAAACACCATATATTTT; cdr3_aa: CASSLAGYGNTIYF
d_call: TRBD1; v_call: TRBV5-4; cdr3_length: 15; clone_size: -; j_call: TRBJ1-1; cdr3_nt: TGTGCCAGCAGCAGACAGGGGAAAAGGAACACTGAAGCTTTCTTT; cdr3_aa: CASSRQGKRNTEAFF
d_call: TRBD1; v_call: TRBV7-3; cdr3_length: 15; clone_size: -; j_call: TRBJ1-2; cdr3_nt: TGTGCCAGCAGCCGGGACAGGGGGCCTGACTATGGCTACACCTTC; cdr3_aa: CASSRDRGPDYGYTF
d_call: -; v_call: TRBV5-1; cdr3_length: 14; clone_size: -; j_call: TRBJ1-1; cdr3_nt: TGCGCCAGCAGCTTGAGTTTCGTAGGGGCTGAAGCTTTCTTT; cdr3_aa: CASSLSFVGAEAFF
d_call: -; v_call: TRBV27; cdr3_length: 13; clone_size: once; j_call: TRBJ1-4; cdr3_nt: TGTGCCAGCAGAAGGGGTATTGGGGAAAAACTGTTTTTT; cdr3_aa: CASRRGIGEKLFF
d_call: -; v_call: TRBV2; cdr3_length: 13; clone_size: -; j_call: TRBJ2-5; cdr3_nt: TGTGCCAGCAGTGAAGGACTAGTGGAGACCCAGTACTTC; cdr3_aa: CASSEGLVETQYF
d_call: -; v_call: TRBV6-1; cdr3_length: 18; clone_size: -; j_call: TRBJ1-5; cdr3_nt: TGTGCCAGCAGTGAAAACCCATGGGGGGATTCGAGCAATCAGCCCCAGCATTTT; cdr3_aa: CASSENPWGDSSNQPQHF
d_call: TRBD1; v_call: TRBV7-2; cdr3_length: 14; clone_size: -; j_call: TRBJ1-1; cdr3_nt: TGTGCCAGCAGCCCAGCAAGGGGGCCCACTGAAGCTTTCTTT; cdr3_aa: CASSPARGPTEAFF
d_call: TRBD1; v_call: TRBV20-1; cdr3_length: 11; clone_size: -; j_call: TRBJ1-2; cdr3_nt: TGCAGTGCCACAGGGGATGGGGGCTACACCTTC; cdr3_aa: CSATGDGGYTF
d_call: TRBD1; v_call: TRBV18; cdr3_length: 16; clone_size: -; j_call: TRBJ2-7; cdr3_nt: TGTGCCAGCTCACCCCGGACAGGGCATAACCCCTACGAGCAGTACTTC; cdr3_aa: CASSPRTGHNPYEQYF